This T cell receptor (beta chain) emerged from a study of kidney transplant recipient with SARS-CoV-2 infection. TCRdb itself ran the reads through MiXCR, one entry per CDR3 protein. The table has about 240,000 distinct CDR3 sequences, 25% to 35% seen once. This CDR3 spans 13 amino acids. Germline CDR1 LNHDA, CDR2 SQIVND (reference sequence). Trimming took 6 bases from V and 6 from J; bases not matched to a gene: 5. This clonotype has ten or more counts. The specimen was a blood sample, collected at baseline and on roughly day 110 from a kidney transplant recipient. The chain carries TRBV19 and TRBJ2-1, with 7 bases identical to TRBD1. The clonotype comes from a male patient between 25 and 39 years old who had COVID-19 and was a kidney transplant recipient. A share of the T cells may be of graft donor origin. The chain's CDR3 is CASSKGQRNEQFF. The CDR3, as DNA: TGTGCCAGTAGCAAGGGACAGCGCAATGAGCAGTTCTTC.